A selection of T cell receptor beta chains follows, all from one sample in a study of cytomegalovirus exposure and HLA in healthy donors. Data came from immunoSEQ multiplex PCR; TCRdb stores just in-frame clones and leaves some out. The sample lists 120,000 or so clones; around three quarters were seen once. Sequenced input: PBMCs. These receptors were taken from a man aged 25-45 years in good health and CMV-seropositive. CDR3s include the opening cysteine and the closing phenylalanine or tryptophan. A D gene is named only where the DNA matches it firmly.

>TRBJ1-2|TRBV6-1|.
CASSEALDRGYTF
>TRBJ1-3|TRBV9|.
CASSNGDISGNTIYF
>TRBJ1-3|TRBV6-4|TRBD1
CASSGTGLSGNTIYF
>TRBJ1-3|TRBV21-1|.
CASSSRPGTGNTIYF
>TRBJ2-2|TRBV5-1|.
CASSPALIVRGELFF
>TRBJ1-2|TRBV9|TRBD1
CASSYDRARGYGYTF
>TRBJ1-1|TRBV5-1|TRBD1
CASSWTGQGMNTEAFF
>TRBJ2-1|TRBV5-1|TRBD2
CASSLGLAGAPPYNEQFF
>TRBJ1-1|TRBV9|.
CASSVGQVNTEAFF
>TRBJ1-1|TRBV5-1|.
CASRLQDGEAFF
>TRBJ2-3|TRBV9|TRBD2
CASSVWRGGGDTQYF
>TRBJ2-1|TRBV6-5|.
CASSRETSFHGQFF
>TRBJ2-2|TRBV29-1|TRBD2
CSAGGATGELFF
>TRBJ1-3|TRBV5-1|.
CASSLGGAASGNTIYF
>TRBJ2-1|TRBV5-1|TRBD2
CASSPLAGGNGEQFF
>TRBJ1-2|TRBV2|TRBD1
CASSDRGPYYGYTF
>TRBJ2-5|TRBV7-6|.
CASSLGTIETQYF
>TRBJ2-2|TRBV5-1|.
CASSMRQNTGELFF
>TRBJ1-5|TRBV5-1|.
CASSLEGRNQPQHF
>TRBJ1-2|TRBV4-2|.
CASSQERQGLGGYTF
>TRBJ2-2|TRBV6-5|TRBD2
CASFNPGGNTGELFF
>TRBJ1-6|TRBV6-5|.
CASSYGPNSPLHF
>TRBJ2-3|TRBV4-2|TRBD2
CASSQDTSGGTDTQYF
>TRBJ1-1|TRBV18|.
CASSPSSTGSAFF
>TRBJ2-6|TRBV11-2|.
CASSSSGGPLPSGANVLTF
>TRBJ1-1|TRBV18|TRBD1
CASSLTGGNTEAFF
>TRBJ2-2|TRBV19|TRBD2
CASQLAGVSGELFF
>TRBJ1-2|TRBV6-5|.
CASSYSSRGWDYGYTF
>TRBJ2-3|TRBV28|TRBD1
CASSKGTGWGASADTQYF
>TRBJ2-7|TRBV5-6|.
CASSFPGTPYEQYF
>TRBJ1-1|TRBV6-5|.
CASSEEVRATEAFF
>TRBJ1-1|TRBV7-9|.
CASSSIQEAFF
>TRBJ2-7|TRBV10-1|TRBD1
CASSESLHGQGKVYEQYF
>TRBJ2-1|TRBV6-5|TRBD2
CASSQLAGLDEQFF
>TRBJ2-3|TRBV9|TRBD1
CASSSSRGGISDTQYF
>TRBJ2-3|TRBV4-1|TRBD1
CASSLSGTGSDTQYF
>TRBJ2-7|TRBV27|TRBD1
CASSTRGTGTYEQYF
>TRBJ2-6|TRBV7-6|.
CASSGRLGANVLTF
>TRBJ1-2|TRBV6-6|TRBD1
CASSGPGQGDYGYTF